A single sample gave rise to the 29 T cell receptor beta chains below, sequenced in a study of CD8+ T cells in alopecia areata. TCR sequencing used cDNA made by reverse transcription of extracted RNA. The table came from immunoSEQ multiplex PCR; TCRdb's copy has only in-frame clones and leaves some out. The repertoire holds about 200,000 clones, with 56% as singletons. Sequencing was done on a sample of CD8+ T cells sorted from blood. The receptor source for this set is a human donor in good health.

V gene TRBV29-1 combines with J gene TRBJ1-1; D not certain. From germline, CDR1 is SQVTM and CDR2 ANQGSEA. V dropped 5 bases and J dropped 2 bases, with 15 bases sitting between them. The CDR3 is 14 residues long. The CDR3 coding sequence is TGCAGCGTTAATGGTCCGATCGGCAACACTGAAGCTTTCTTT. Its protein is CSVNGPIGNTEAFF.

As to this clone: This CDR3 is also generated by other DNA sequences in the sample. The V gene is TRBV5-1, the J gene TRBJ2-1; no firm D call. The ends were cut back, 4 bases at V and 6 bases at J, with 5 bases in the middle. Germline V lookup: CDR1 SGHRS, CDR2 YFSETQ. This CDR3 comprises 11 residues. CDR3 in DNA: TGCGCCAGCAGCCTGGGCAATGAGCAGTTCTTC. Amino acid sequence: CASSLGNEQFF.

This clone was seen once. This sequence joins TRBV7-8 and TRBJ2-1, with TRBD2 matching 15 bases. Per germline, CDR1 SGHVS and CDR2 FQNEAQ. The ends lost 5 bases at V and 5 bases at J; junction bases unmatched: 13. The CDR3 contains 19 residues. The CDR3 sequence is CASSPGTSGGPPLDNEQFF. The CDR3 nucleotides are TGTGCCAGCAGCCCAGGGACTAGCGGGGGGCCTCCACTAGACAATGAGCAGTTCTTC.

This clone showed up just a few times. The V and J genes are TRBV10-3 and TRBJ2-7, with unresolved D. Trimming cost V 7 bases and J 0 bases, with 10 bases left between them. The CDR3 has 13 amino acids. Germline values: CDR1 ENHRY, CDR2 SYGVKD. CDR3 coding DNA: TGTGCCATCAAGGAAGGCAGCTCCTACGAGCAGTACTTC. It specifies CAIKEGSSYEQYF.

The genes are TRBV9 and TRBJ1-1; perhaps TRBD1 as D (5 bases). The CDR3 spans 17 residues. CDR1 and CDR2 (germline): SGDLS, YYNGEE. The germline V and J ends were trimmed by 0 bases and 0 bases, with 15 bases remaining between them. CDR3 region: CASSVEGNPEVNTEAFF. CDR3 nucleotide sequence: TGTGCCAGCAGCGTAGAGGGGAATCCGGAGGTGAACACTGAAGCTTTCTTT. The variable domain in full, with the rest retrieved from reference TRBV9 and TRBJ1-1, is DSGVTQTPKHLITATGQRVTLRCSPRSGDLSVYWYQQSLDQGLQFLIQYYNGEERAKGNILERFSAQQFPDLHSELNLSSLELGDSALYFCASSVEGNPEVNTEAFFGQGTRLTVV.

This clone was detected a few times. The chain combines TRBV14 with TRBJ2-1; D ambiguous. CDR3 length: 12 amino acids. From germline, CDR1 is SGHDN and CDR2 FVKESK. V lost 4 bases, J lost 6 bases, and 7 bases lay in between. The CDR3 here is CASSLTGNEQFF. For the CDR3, the DNA is TGTGCCAGCAGCCTGACGGGCAATGAGCAGTTCTTC.

This clone was counted between two and nine times. The chain carries TRBV7-8 and TRBJ2-6; D is uncertain. From germline, CDR1 is SGHVS and CDR2 FQNEAQ. The ends were cut back, 5 bases at V and 2 bases at J, with 4 bases in the middle. The CDR3 is 13 amino acids. The CDR3 region is CASSTPGANVLTF. DNA for the CDR3: TGTGCCAGCAGCACCCCTGGGGCCAACGTCCTGACTTTC.

This clone was detected once. The rearrangement joins TRBV29-1 to TRBJ1-1; weak D call: TRBD1 (5 bases). CDR1 SQVTM and CDR2 ANQGSEA come from the germline V gene. The V end was cut by 4 bases, the J end by 10 bases, with 10 bases between. CDR3 length equals 10 residues. The CDR3 bases are TGCAGCGTTGGTGGGGGGGGAGCTTTCTTT. It translates to CSVGGGGAFF. The whole variable domain, remainder taken from reference TRBV29-1 and TRBJ1-1, is SAVISQKPSRDICQRGTSLTIQCQVDSQVTMMFWYRQQPGQSLTLIATANQGSEATYESGFVIDKFPISRPNLTFSTLTVSNMSPEDSSIYLCSVGGGGAFFGQGTRLTVV.

The chain combines TRBV4-1 with TRBJ2-2; D remains ambiguous. Looked up from germline, CDR1 is MGHRA and CDR2 is YSYEKL. This CDR3 comprises 14 residues. With 2 bases removed from V and 1 base from J, the gap between germline ends came to 5 bases. The CDR3 nucleotides read TGCGCCAGCAGCCAAATGGTGAACACCGGGGAGCTGTTTTTT. Residues: CASSQMVNTGELFF.

The V and J genes are TRBV9 and TRBJ2-3; a weak D match, TRBD2 (5 bases). Germline V gene data show CDR1 as SGDLS and CDR2 as YYNGEE. This CDR3 comprises 15 residues. The V and J ends lost 0 bases and 6 bases respectively, with 14 bases between them. CDR3 amino acids: CASSVGGLELDTQYF. The CDR3 DNA follows: TGTGCCAGCAGCGTAGGCGGGCTTGAACTCGATACGCAGTATTTT.

The chain recombines TRBV7-9 with TRBJ1-1; D is uncertain. The CDR3 covers 13 residues. The ends were cut back, 4 bases at V and 4 bases at J, with 10 bases in the middle. CDR1 SEHNR and CDR2 FQNEAQ come from the germline V gene (reference sequence). CDR3 sequence reads: CASSSWISTEAFF. The CDR3 DNA is TGTGCCAGCAGCTCTTGGATCAGCACTGAAGCTTTCTTT.

The chain uses TRBV30 and TRBJ1-2; 7 bases match TRBD1. This CDR3 spans 12 amino acids. From germline, CDR1 is GTSNPN and CDR2 SVGIG (reference sequence). V was clipped by 3 bases and J by 6 bases; unmatched bases: 4. The CDR3 protein is CAWRTQGNGYTF. CDR3 nucleotide sequence: TGTGCCTGGAGGACACAGGGGAATGGCTACACCTTC.

The chain uses TRBV27 and TRBJ1-5; no firm D call. This CDR3 has 16 amino acids. Germline V gives CDR1 MNHEY, CDR2 SMNVEV (reference sequence). V was shortened by 8 bases and J by 3 bases, with 20 bases between the two germline ends. The CDR3 loop reads CASLPKGMDHNQPQHF. The CDR3 nucleotides read TGTGCCAGCTTACCCAAGGGCATGGATCACAATCAGCCCCAGCATTTT.

The sample holds one count of this clone. The rearrangement links TRBV27 to TRBJ1-5; 7 bases line up with TRBD1. The V gene end was trimmed by 5 bases and the J gene end by 2 bases; junction bases not matched to a gene: 6. The germline V gene has CDR1 MNHEY and CDR2 SMNVEV (reference sequence). CDR3 length: 15 amino acids. The CDR3 bases are TGTGCCAGCAGTGAGGGGGCGGGTGGCAATCAGCCCCAGCATTTT. Its protein is CASSEGAGGNQPQHF.

A few counts support this clone. The CDR3 sequence: CASSPTSPPSDTQYF. For the CDR3, the DNA is TGTGCCAGCAGCCCGACCTCCCCCCCCTCAGATACGCAGTATTTT. The chain recombines TRBV13 with TRBJ2-3; D unclear. The CDR3 has 15 residues. The V end was cut by 5 bases, the J end by 4 bases, with 16 bases between. Germline V CDR1 and CDR2: PRHDT, FYEKMQ (reference sequence).

CDR3 in DNA: TGTGCCAGCAGCCCTACGACAGGGGTTGATGCTGAAGCTTTCTTT. This translates into CASSPTTGVDAEAFF. This sequence joins TRBV7-9 and TRBJ1-1; 8 bases fit TRBD1. Germline CDR1 SEHNR, CDR2 FQNEAQ (reference sequence). V shed 5 bases, J shed 6 bases, and the junction held 11 bases outside the gene matches. CDR3 length: 15 amino acids.

The table lists this clone with a few counts. J is TRBJ2-7 and V is TRBV25-1, with a possible D match to TRBD2 (5 bases). CDR1 is MGHDK, CDR2 SYGVNS, per germline. The CDR3 is 14 amino acids. V lost 4 bases and J lost 0, with 10 bases in between. The CDR3 region is CASSVTGNSYEQYF. The CDR3 DNA sequence: TGTGCCAGCAGTGTAACGGGGAACTCCTACGAGCAGTACTTC.

The rearrangement joins TRBV5-6 to TRBJ1-2; D is perhaps TRBD1 (5 bases). Germline V gene lookup returns CDR1 SGHDT and CDR2 YYEEEE. The CDR3 is 13 amino acids. Trimming removed 4 bases at V and 4 bases at J, with 11 bases between. In nucleotides, the CDR3 is TGTGCCAGCAGCCCCAGGGTCGTCTATGGCTACACCTTC. It yields the protein CASSPRVVYGYTF.

The V call is TRBV19, the J call TRBJ2-2; the D gene is possibly TRBD2 (5 bases). V was trimmed by 3 bases and J by 4 bases, leaving 9 bases between them. Germline lookup yields CDR1 LNHDA and CDR2 SQIVND (reference sequence). This CDR3 is built from 14 residues. The CDR3 sequence is CASSMVGLTGELFF. The CDR3 region has the DNA TGTGCCAGTAGTATGGTTGGACTCACCGGGGAGCTGTTTTTT.

This clone was seen only a few times. The chain links TRBV5-1 to TRBJ2-1, with 9 bases that match TRBD2. Unmatched junction bases numbered 4, after V lost 5 bases and J lost 4 bases. CDR3 length equals 14 residues. Germline-derived CDR1 and CDR2 are SGHRS and YFSETQ. CDR3: CASSLAGLYNEQFF. As DNA, the CDR3 is TGCGCCAGCAGTCTAGCGGGGTTGTACAATGAGCAGTTCTTC.

The chain employs TRBV7-2 and TRBJ2-1; 7 bases fit TRBD2. This CDR3 spans 15 amino acids. Germline V gene data show CDR1 as SGHTA and CDR2 as FQGNSA. With 1 base clipped from V and 8 bases from J, the junction kept 8 bases outside the gene matches. The CDR3 DNA sequence: TGTGCCAGCAGCTTAGAACGGGGGGACGGGTATGAGCAGTTCTTC. This encodes CASSLERGDGYEQFF.

The chain recombines TRBV11-2 with TRBJ2-2; 8 bases agree with TRBD1. CDR3 length equals 16 residues. Per germline, CDR1 SGHAT and CDR2 FQNNGV. The trim removed 0 bases at V and 1 base at J, leaving 1 base unmatched. CDR3 sequence reads: CASSLEGQENTGELFF. The CDR3 DNA sequence: TGTGCCAGCAGCTTAGAGGGACAGGAGAACACCGGGGAGCTGTTTTTT.

This rearrangement joins TRBV7-9 to TRBJ2-7; 10 nucleotides align to TRBD2. The germline CDR1 and CDR2 sequences are SEHNR and FQNEAQ (reference sequence). This CDR3 contains 15 residues. Trimming removed 8 bases from V and 5 bases from J; junction bases left unmatched: 12. CDR3 DNA sequence: TGTGCCAGCGGCCTCATAGCGGGGGGCCGAAACGAGCAGTACTTC. It yields the protein CASGLIAGGRNEQYF.

This clone turned up a few times. The J gene is TRBJ2-1, the V gene TRBV19; D gene ambiguous. Trimming shortened V by 8 bases and J by 2 bases, and 10 bases separated the two germline ends. The germline CDR1 and CDR2 sequences are LNHDA and SQIVND (reference sequence). CDR3 length equals 13 residues. CDR3 nucleotides: TGTGCCAGTGGGGTGACTCCCTACAATGAGCAGTTCTTC. Its protein product is CASGVTPYNEQFF.

This clone has only a few counts. The chain couples TRBV11-2 to TRBJ1-2; no definite D call. The CDR3 sequence is 14 residues long. V lost 2 bases and J 5 bases, leaving 12 bases between the germline ends. The germline V gene encodes CDR1 SGHAT and CDR2 FQNNGV. The CDR3 DNA is TGTGCCAGCAGCTTAAACGACCAGGCTTATGGCTACACCTTC. This gives the protein CASSLNDQAYGYTF. Full variable domain (remainder filled in from reference TRBV11-2 and TRBJ1-2): EAGVAQSPRYKIIEKRQSVAFWCNPISGHATLYWYQQILGQGPKLLIQFQNNGVVDDSQLPKDRFSAERLKGVDSTLKIQPAKLEDSAVYLCASSLNDQAYGYTFGSGTRLTVV.

This clone was picked up a small number of times. This chain connects TRBV7-9 to TRBJ2-2, with 7 bases matching TRBD2. CDR1 SEHNR and CDR2 FQNEAQ come from the germline V gene (reference sequence). The V and J ends lost 1 base and 0 bases, in that order; junction bases with no gene match: 2. CDR3 length: 16 residues. CDR3 in amino acids: CASSLDRGANTGELFF. The CDR3 DNA reads TGTGCCAGCAGCTTAGATCGGGGGGCGAACACCGGGGAGCTGTTTTTT.

This clone was recorded a few times. The sample carries other DNA sequences with the same CDR3. The gene calls are TRBV29-1 and TRBJ1-1; tentatively, D is TRBD1 (5 bases). Germline V lookup: CDR1 SQVTM, CDR2 ANQGSEA. V was cut by 6 bases and J by 1 base, with 9 bases left in between. CDR3 length: 12 amino acids. The CDR3 spells CSVGDPNTEAFF. The CDR3 nucleotides read TGCAGCGTGGGGGACCCGAACACTGAAGCTTTCTTT.

In its sample, this clone was seen a few times. The CDR3 sequence is CASSEFTLSTDTQYF. In DNA, the CDR3 is TGCGCCAGCAGTGAGTTTACGTTGAGCACAGATACGCAGTATTTT. The genes are TRBV10-1 and TRBJ2-3; D remains ambiguous. The CDR3 runs 15 residues. The V and J ends lost 1 base and 0 bases respectively, with 8 bases between them. The V gene's germline CDR1 is WNHNN and CDR2 SYGVQD (reference sequence).

This clone was observed a few times. V is TRBV6-1 and J is TRBJ2-1; 12 bases map to TRBD2. The CDR3 extends over 15 amino acids. V lost 1 base to trimming and J lost 8 bases; unmatched junction nucleotides: 3. Germline lookup yields CDR1 MNHNS and CDR2 SASEGT. The CDR3 nucleotides are TGTGCCAGCAGTGAAGAACTAGCGGGGGGTCATGAGCAGTTCTTC. Its translation: CASSEELAGGHEQFF.